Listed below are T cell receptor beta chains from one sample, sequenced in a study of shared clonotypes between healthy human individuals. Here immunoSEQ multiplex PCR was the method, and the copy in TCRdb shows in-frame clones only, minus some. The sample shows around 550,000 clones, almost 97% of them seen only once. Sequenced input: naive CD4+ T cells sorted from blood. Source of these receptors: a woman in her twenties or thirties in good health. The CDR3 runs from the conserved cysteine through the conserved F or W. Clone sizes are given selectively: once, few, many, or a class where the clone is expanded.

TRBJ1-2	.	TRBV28	CASSLNPHASSGYTF
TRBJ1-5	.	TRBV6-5	CASITSRVINQPQHF
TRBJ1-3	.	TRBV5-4	CASSLQLGDGTIYF
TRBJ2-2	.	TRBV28	CASRPGQENTGELFF
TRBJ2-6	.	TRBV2	CASSDDGYSGANVLTF
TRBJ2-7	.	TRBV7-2	CASIGQPLSYEQYF
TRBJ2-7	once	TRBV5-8	CASRSTGIGYEQYF
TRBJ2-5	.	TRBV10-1	CASSRGGVQETQYF
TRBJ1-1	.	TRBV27	CASKPSGGTEAFF
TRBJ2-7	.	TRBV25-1	CASSEPTGRSYEQYF
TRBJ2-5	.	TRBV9	CASSPTLAGYETQYF
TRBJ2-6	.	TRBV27	CASSPWAGRGANVLTF
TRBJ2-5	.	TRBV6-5	CASRSTQETQYF
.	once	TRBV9	CASSAGTGNHEQYF
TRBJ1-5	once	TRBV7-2	CASSLADTNQPQHF
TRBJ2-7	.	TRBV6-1	CASSEVQAGRGEQYF
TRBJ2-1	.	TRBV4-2	CASSQGAGGPYNEQFF
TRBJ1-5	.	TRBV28	CASSLISDSNQPQHF
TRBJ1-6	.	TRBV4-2	CASSQDATIQGFGGSPLHF
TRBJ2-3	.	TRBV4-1	CASSPILARASTDTQYF
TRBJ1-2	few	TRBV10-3	CAISRTGDGYTF
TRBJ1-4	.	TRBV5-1	CASSLAGQAMGEKLFF
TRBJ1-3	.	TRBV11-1	CASSPWASDSGNTIYF
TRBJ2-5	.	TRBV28	CASSWDGETQYF
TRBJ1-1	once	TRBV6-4	CASSRGGVNTEAFF
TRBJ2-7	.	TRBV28	CASSATGTSGYYEQYF
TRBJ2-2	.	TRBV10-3	CAISATSGELFF
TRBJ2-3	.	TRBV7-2	CASSSRGGDTQYF
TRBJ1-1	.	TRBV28	CASSPTVPNTEAFF
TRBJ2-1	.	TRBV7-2	CASSFDNEQFF
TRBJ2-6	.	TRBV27	CASSLSQVGSPGANVLTF